This T cell receptor beta chain originates from a study of blood T cell repertoires in COVID-19 (dated by TCRdb to the early 2020s). With regard to the full study: Samples from collaborators originated in the United States, Italy and Spain and spanned both the acute and convalescent phases of COVID-19. The material from the prospective study consisted of cDNA or gDNA derived from T cells, B-cell-depleted T cells, or PBMCs. Deeply sampled blood TCRbeta repertoires from subjects exposed to, actively infected with, or recovered from COVID-19 were included in the dataset. A freely available public database, intended as a resource for researchers studying the immune response to SARS-CoV-2, is where the repertoires were released. The samples were drawn from the first 160 participants of the ongoing ImmuneRACE study and from 1,200 or so subjects provided by 6 global collaborators. The sample metadata nearly always contained a de-identified subject ID, COVID-19 status, age in years and sex. HLA class I and class II types, where available, came from metadata supplied by the sample provider rather than from assay-based typing. General findings and caveats noted by the study authors: How much clinical and demographic metadata was included differed by source and by participant, and the metadata was provided uncurated.

TCRbeta CDR3 regions were amplified from genomic DNA using the immunoSEQ Assay, a bias-controlled multiplex PCR. The source study handled its data this way. Within the assay, amplification of reference gene primers was used to estimate how many nucleated cells each sample contained. To quantify the absolute abundance of each unique TCRbeta CDR3 rearrangement, sequence reads were collapsed and filtered. Productive Simpson clonality was computed per sample as the square root of Simpson's diversity index over productive rearrangements. TCRdb provides this immuneACCESS table in a form limited to in-frame rearrangements. Some clones are lacking; in checked studies, under half of them reflect an unresolved V gene, and why the rest are absent is not known. V, J and clone size reflect that table, while D and trimming were determined from the DNA. The sample yields under 150,000 clones; around four fifths were counted once. The ten largest clones represent 38% of the sample.

CDR1 MGHDK and CDR2 SYGVNS were looked up in the germline V gene. Measured from the cysteine to the phenylalanine, the CDR3 is 15 residues long. The CDR3 DNA has 45 bases and is translated from base 1. Ends trimmed: V by 8 bases, J by 7 bases; bases unmatched to a gene: 10. The collaborating institutions used their own protocols to collect whole blood in K2EDTA tubes. For TCRbeta analysis, collaborator samples were shipped as frozen whole blood, as isolated PBMCs, or as DNA extracted from either sample type. Turning to this clone: Its target antigen remains unknown. Base qualities are not recorded, but no much larger clone differs from it by a single base.

The rearrangement combines TRBV25-1 with TRBJ2-1; 11 bases in between match TRBD1. This clonotype originated in a human donor in a cohort sampled during active COVID-19. Sequencing was carried out using peripheral blood. The sequenced DNA: TGTGCCAGCCAAGGACAGGGGGCTTTCCTGAATGAGCAGTTCTTC. It translates to CASQGQGAFLNEQFF.